The 30 T cell receptor beta chains below come from one sample, sequenced in a study of blood T cell repertoires in COVID-19. The method was immunoSEQ multiplex PCR; TCRdb's version includes in-frame clones alone and lacks a portion of them. Here the sample spans around 170,000 clones, around four fifths being singletons. Input material: PBMCs or T cells enriched from blood (not recorded which). These receptors were taken from a woman between 50 and 59 years old who had recovered from COVID-19.

The rearrangement links TRBV18 to TRBJ2-2; no reliable D call. CDR1 is KGHSH, CDR2 LQKENI, per germline. The CDR3 covers 12 residues. Deletions cut 6 bases from V and 7 bases from J, with 9 bases between. CDR3 residues: CASSGSFGELFF. For the CDR3, the DNA is TGTGCCAGCTCGGGCTCTTTCGGGGAGCTGTTTTTT.

V gene TRBV7-2 combines with J gene TRBJ2-7; 10 bases line up with TRBD2. The germline V gene has CDR1 SGHTA and CDR2 FQGNSA. The V segment lost 5 bases and the J segment 4 bases; nucleotides outside the gene matches: 8. The CDR3 totals 15 residues. CDR3 residues: CASSTSSGRVYEQYF. The CDR3 DNA reads TGTGCCAGCAGCACTTCTAGCGGGAGAGTATACGAGCAGTACTTC.

The chain recombines TRBV6-6 with TRBJ2-5; D gene ambiguous. Germline CDR1 reads MNHNY; CDR2 reads SVGAGI (reference sequence). The CDR3 contains 14 residues. V was cut by 0 bases and J by 1 base, with 6 bases left in between. CDR3: CASSYSYLQETQYF. In DNA form, the CDR3 reads TGTGCCAGCAGTTACTCGTATCTCCAAGAGACCCAGTACTTC.

The chain links TRBV5-1 to TRBJ2-7, with D possibly matching TRBD1 (6 bases). Germline values: CDR1 SGHRS, CDR2 YFSETQ. The CDR3 extends over 14 amino acids. Trimming shortened V by 5 bases and J by 3 bases, and 15 bases separated the two germline ends. The CDR3 sequence: CASRGLDSSYEQYF. As DNA, the CDR3 is TGCGCCAGCAGAGGCTTGGACAGCAGCTACGAGCAGTACTTC. Combining the CDR3 with reference TRBV5-1 and TRBJ2-7 gives the whole variable domain KAGVTQTPRYLIKTRGQQVTLSCSPISGHRSVSWYQQTPGQGLQFLFEYFSETQRNKGNFPGRFSGRQFSNSRSEMNVSTLELGDSALYLCASRGLDSSYEQYFGPGTRLTVT.

This clone was seen only once. The CDR3, as DNA: TGCGCCAGCAGCTTGGCCGGGAGCTCCGATACGCAGTATTTT. Amino acids: CASSLAGSSDTQYF. V is TRBV5-1 and J is TRBJ2-3; a weak D match, TRBD2 (6 bases). CDR3 length: 14 residues. Germline CDR1 and CDR2: SGHRS and YFSETQ. Trimming left V 0 bases short and J 6 bases short, with 11 bases between.

The genes are TRBV7-2 and TRBJ1-4; D remains ambiguous. The germline V gene has CDR1 SGHTA and CDR2 FQGNSA. The CDR3 has 15 residues. The ends were cut back, 5 bases at V and 2 bases at J, with 12 bases in the middle. The CDR3 spells CASSLGSRTNEKLFF. The CDR3 bases are TGTGCCAGCAGCCTGGGGAGTAGGACTAATGAAAAACTGTTTTTT. Filled out from reference TRBV7-2 and TRBJ1-4, the complete variable domain reads GAGVSQSPSNKVTEKGKDVELRCDPISGHTALYWYRQSLGQGLEFLIYFQGNSAPDKSGLPSDRFSAERTGGSVSTLTIQRTQQEDSAVYLCASSLGSRTNEKLFFGSGTQLSVL.

The genes are TRBV28 and TRBJ2-7; TRBD1 aligns across 8 bases. Germline values: CDR1 MDHEN, CDR2 SYDVKM. The CDR3 has 15 residues. The V and J ends lost 2 bases and 5 bases, in that order; junction bases with no gene match: 8. The CDR3 here is CASSLGATGANEQYF. The CDR3 DNA reads TGTGCCAGCAGTTTAGGAGCGACAGGGGCAAACGAGCAGTACTTC. The whole variable domain, remainder taken from reference TRBV28 and TRBJ2-7, is DVKVTQSSRYLVKRTGEKVFLECVQDMDHENMFWYRQDPGLGLRLIYFSYDVKMKEKGDIPEGYSVSREKKERFSLILESASTNQTSMYLCASSLGATGANEQYFGPGTRLTVT.

The chain uses TRBV28 and TRBJ1-1; D is perhaps TRBD1 (5 bases). This CDR3 contains 13 residues. The ends were cut back, 5 bases at V and 0 bases at J, with 7 bases in the middle. Germline CDR1 reads MDHEN; CDR2 reads SYDVKM. The CDR3 is CASSRQMNTEAFF. CDR3 nucleotides: TGTGCCAGCAGTAGACAGATGAACACTGAAGCTTTCTTT.

The chain recombines TRBV5-1 with TRBJ2-5; 7 bases line up with TRBD2. V dropped 4 bases and J dropped 4; count of bases not matched to a gene: 7. This CDR3 has 14 residues. CDR1 and CDR2 (germline): SGHRS, YFSETQ. The CDR3 DNA reads as TGCGCCAGCAGCAGAAGACTAGCTGGAGAGACCCAGTACTTC. This sequence encodes CASSRRLAGETQYF.

This clone was seen a handful of times. The chain carries TRBV7-6 and TRBJ2-3; 8 bases agree with TRBD2. The CDR3 is 17 amino acids. Trimming removed 1 base from V and 1 base from J; junction bases left unmatched: 7. Germline lookup yields CDR1 SGHVS and CDR2 FNYEAQ. The CDR3 DNA reads TGTGCCAGCAGCTTAGAGGGTAGCGGGGTACGCACAGATACGCAGTATTTT. It yields the protein CASSLEGSGVRTDTQYF.

The CDR3 DNA is TGTGCCAGCATCGTAGAGGACAGGGCTGTGGCTGAAGCTTTCTTT. This codes for CASIVEDRAVAEAFF. V is TRBV7-9 and J is TRBJ1-1; TRBD1 aligns across 8 bases. The CDR3 sequence is 15 residues long. Trimming cost V 7 bases and J 6 bases; bases outside gene matches: 13. CDR1 is SEHNR, CDR2 FQNEAQ, per germline (reference sequence).

This chain connects TRBV4-3 to TRBJ2-1, with TRBD2 matching over 12 bases. Trimming cost V 1 base and J 7 bases; bases outside gene matches: 5. Germline-derived CDR1 and CDR2 are LGHNA and YSLEER. This CDR3 contains 16 residues. As DNA, the CDR3 is TGCGCCAGCAGCCAAGGAGCGACTAGCGGGAGAAATGAGCAGTTCTTC. Its translation is CASSQGATSGRNEQFF.

This clone was counted only a few times. The J gene is TRBJ1-6, the V gene TRBV5-4, with D maybe TRBD1 (5 bases). The V and J ends lost 0 bases and 11 bases respectively, with 12 bases between them. The CDR3 spans 14 residues. Germline CDR1 reads SGHNT; CDR2 reads YYREEE (reference sequence). The CDR3 region is CASSLGQWATPLHF. The CDR3 nucleotides read TGTGCCAGCAGCTTGGGACAGTGGGCGACACCCCTCCACTTT.

The chain couples TRBV6-5 to TRBJ2-1; 7 bases fit TRBD1. There are 15 residues in the CDR3. Germline values: CDR1 MNHEY, CDR2 SVGAGI. The V segment lost 1 base and the J segment 6 bases; nucleotides outside the gene matches: 6. The CDR3 DNA reads as TGTGCCAGCAGTTACTTGCTACAGGGGCGCAATGAGCAGTTCTTC. This translates into CASSYLLQGRNEQFF.

This clone was detected only a few times. The chain uses TRBV19 and TRBJ1-6; 7 positions match TRBD1. The length of the CDR3 is 15 residues. CDR1 and CDR2 from the germline V gene are LNHDA and SQIVND (reference sequence). The ends lost 6 bases at V and 0 bases at J; junction bases unmatched: 2. CDR3 sequence (DNA): TGTGCCAGTAGAAGGGACAGCTCCTATAATTCACCCCTCCACTTT. This translates into CASRRDSSYNSPLHF.

The chain has TRBV9 and TRBJ2-2, with 8 bases identical to TRBD1. CDR3 size: 16 residues. Germline V CDR1 and CDR2: SGDLS, YYNGEE. V shed 0 bases, J shed 6 bases, and the junction held 7 bases outside the gene matches. CDR3 residues: CASSVAGQGAAGELFF. The CDR3 DNA reads TGTGCCAGCAGCGTAGCTGGCCAGGGGGCTGCCGGGGAGCTGTTTTTT.

V usage is TRBV6-5 and J usage is TRBJ1-6; D gene ambiguous. Trimming pared 0 bases from V and 10 bases from J, leaving 13 bases between. Per germline, CDR1 MNHEY and CDR2 SVGAGI. The CDR3 sequence is 15 residues long. The CDR3 region is CASSYSPGKGSPLHF. DNA for the CDR3: TGTGCCAGCAGTTACTCGCCGGGGAAAGGCTCACCCCTCCACTTT.

The V gene is TRBV7-2, the J gene TRBJ2-5; 9 bases are a match to TRBD2. CDR1 is SGHTA and CDR2 is FQGNSA in the germline V gene. V trimming: 6 bases; J trimming: 7 bases; junction bases outside the gene matches: 15. The CDR3 extends over 16 amino acids. CDR3 sequence: CASSPAGTSTAGTQYF. The CDR3 DNA reads as TGTGCCAGCAGTCCAGCTGGGACTAGCACAGCGGGGACCCAGTACTTC.

The V gene is TRBV27, the J gene TRBJ2-5; D is uncertain. V was pared by 6 bases and J by 3 bases, with 11 bases between. Per the germline V gene, CDR1 is MNHEY and CDR2 is SMNVEV (reference sequence). The length of the CDR3 is 13 residues. CDR3 in amino acids: CASRTYPEETQYF. The CDR3 DNA reads TGTGCCAGCAGGACATATCCCGAAGAGACCCAGTACTTC.

This clone was seen only once. This chain connects TRBV4-3 to TRBJ2-2, with D possibly TRBD1 on 6 matching bases. Germline V lookup: CDR1 LGHNA, CDR2 YSLEER. This CDR3 spans 15 amino acids. With 3 bases removed from V and 1 base from J, the gap between germline ends came to 9 bases. The CDR3 reads CASSQNRVNTGELFF. The DNA for the CDR3 is TGCGCCAGCAGCCAGAACAGGGTGAACACCGGGGAGCTGTTTTTT.

This clone was seen a handful of times. This chain uses TRBV5-5 with TRBJ2-7, with TRBD1 matching over 8 bases. The CDR3 is 14 residues long. J gave up 4 bases and V 4 bases, and 7 bases lay outside the gene matches. Looked up from germline, CDR1 is SGHKS and CDR2 is YYEKEE (reference sequence). CDR3 in DNA: TGTGCCAGCAGCGGCGACAGGGGTGGTTACGAGCAGTACTTC. As protein: CASSGDRGGYEQYF.

This chain links TRBV6-2 or TRBV6-3 with TRBJ1-3; 9 bases are shared with TRBD1. The germline V gene encodes CDR1 MNHEY and CDR2 SVGEGT. V lost 6 bases, J lost 0 bases, and 6 bases stayed unmatched. The CDR3 has 16 residues. This chain's CDR3 is CASSFGDRVSGNTIYF. The DNA of the CDR3 is TGTGCCAGCAGCTTCGGGGACAGGGTCTCTGGAAACACCATATATTTT.

The chain couples TRBV19 to TRBJ2-7; 7 bases fit TRBD2. The CDR3 is 13 residues long. Looked up from germline, CDR1 is LNHDA and CDR2 is SQIVND (reference sequence). V shed 1 base and J 6 bases; nucleotides not matched to a gene: 3. CDR3 sequence reads: CASSIAGGFEQYF. The DNA for the CDR3 is TGTGCCAGTAGTATAGCCGGGGGGTTCGAGCAGTACTTC.

The chain employs TRBV18 and TRBJ2-1, with a weak D call TRBD2 (6 bases). Germline V gene data show CDR1 as KGHSH and CDR2 as LQKENI. This CDR3 comprises 15 residues. V was cut by 0 bases and J by 10 bases, with 16 bases left in between. CDR3 in amino acids: CASSPPGGYPGEQFF. The CDR3 region has the DNA TGTGCCAGCTCACCACCCGGAGGGTACCCAGGGGAGCAGTTCTTC.

The rearrangement links TRBV14 to TRBJ2-5; D gene uncertain. Trimming stripped 6 bases from V and 7 bases from J, with 9 bases between. CDR1 SGHDN and CDR2 FVKESK come from the germline V gene. CDR3 length: 11 residues. The DNA of the CDR3 is TGTGCCAGCAGTGATGGAGCGACCCAGTACTTC. Encoded protein: CASSDGATQYF.

The chain has TRBV21-1 and TRBJ2-2; the D call in the table, TRBD1, was not verified against the DNA. TRBV21-1 is recorded as a pseudogene. CDR3 length equals 17 residues. This CDR3 reads CASSNSRDTKNTGELFF. CDR3 bases: TGTGCCAGCAGCAATAGTCGGGACACAAAGAACACCGGGGAGCTGTTTTTT.

The J gene is TRBJ2-3, the V gene TRBV29-1, with 8 bases matching TRBD2. The CDR3 length is 16 residues. Germline-derived CDR1 and CDR2 are SQVTM and ANQGSEA. V lost 7 bases, J lost 0 bases, and 12 bases stayed unmatched. The CDR3 nucleotides read TGCAGCGCCCCCAGTAGCGGGGCCCGGAGCACAGATACGCAGTATTTT. It translates to CSAPSSGARSTDTQYF.

This sequence joins TRBV3-1 (or the pseudogene TRBV3-2) and TRBJ2-7; D remains unclear. Per the germline V gene, CDR1 is LGHDT and CDR2 is YNNKEL (reference sequence). V gave up 5 bases and J gave up 4 bases, with 6 bases separating them. The CDR3 contains 11 residues. CDR3 nucleotide sequence: TGTGCCAGCAGCAAGCTGTACGAGCAGTACTTC. It translates to CASSKLYEQYF.

V gene TRBV19 combines with J gene TRBJ1-2; tentative D call: TRBD1 (6 bases). This CDR3 region has 12 residues. CDR1 and CDR2 (germline): LNHDA, SQIVND (reference sequence). Deletions cut 10 bases from V and 4 bases from J, with 13 bases between. The CDR3 sequence is CATGQPTYGYTF. The CDR3 DNA sequence: TGTGCCACCGGACAGCCGACCTATGGCTACACCTTC.

Concerning this clone: Other nucleotide sequences from this sample produce the same CDR3. The chain is built from TRBV5-5 and TRBJ2-1, with TRBD2 matching over 8 bases. V was clipped by 4 bases and J by 0 bases; unmatched bases: 3. Germline V gives CDR1 SGHKS, CDR2 YYEKEE (reference sequence). The CDR3 consists of 15 residues. Written as DNA, the CDR3 is TGTGCCAGCAGCCGCGGGGGGAGCTCCTACAATGAGCAGTTCTTC. It encodes CASSRGGSSYNEQFF.